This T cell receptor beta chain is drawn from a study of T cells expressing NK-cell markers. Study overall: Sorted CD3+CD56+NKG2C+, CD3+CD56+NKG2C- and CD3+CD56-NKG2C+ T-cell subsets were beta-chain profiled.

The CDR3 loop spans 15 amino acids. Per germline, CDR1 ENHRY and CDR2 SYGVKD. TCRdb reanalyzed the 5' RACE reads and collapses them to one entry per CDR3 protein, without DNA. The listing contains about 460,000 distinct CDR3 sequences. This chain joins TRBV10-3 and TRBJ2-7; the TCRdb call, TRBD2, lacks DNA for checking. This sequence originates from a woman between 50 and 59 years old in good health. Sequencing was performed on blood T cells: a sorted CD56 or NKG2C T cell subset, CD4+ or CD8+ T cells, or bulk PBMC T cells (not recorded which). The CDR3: CATGIGGSGVDEQYF.